A selection of T cell receptor beta chains follows, all from one sample in a study of shared clonotypes between healthy human individuals. Profiled with immunoSEQ multiplex PCR; TCRdb holds only in-frame clones, not every one. The data hold around 2.5 million clones, with approximately 93% observed a single time. Sequenced material: naive CD4+ T cells from PBMCs. These TCRs come from a man between 18 and 35 years old in good health. Some clones in this sample may be carry-over from other donors' samples. Both conserved end residues are part of each CDR3. A D gene is named only where the DNA matches it firmly. Size values are once, few and many counts, or a class for expanded clones, and some rows have none.

V	D	size	J	DNA	CDR3
TRBV30	TRBD1	once	TRBJ2-3	TGTGCCTGGAGTGTATCAGGGGGCAGTACAGATACGCAGTATTTT	CAWSVSGGSTDTQYF
TRBV4-1	TRBD1	NA	TRBJ1-5	TGCGCCAGCAGCCAAGAATACCCGGGACAGGGCATACAGCATTTT	CASSQEYPGQGIQHF
TRBV5-1	NA	NA	TRBJ1-6	TGCGCCAGCAGCCCAGACCTGAGCTCCTATAATTCACCCCTCCACTTT	CASSPDLSSYNSPLHF
TRBV7-2	TRBD2	NA	TRBJ2-1	TGTGCCAGCAGCTTGGGACTAGCGGGAGATGAGCAGTTCTTC	CASSLGLAGDEQFF
TRBV19	NA	NA	TRBJ1-2	TGTGCCACTCTTGCGATGGGATCCCACTATGGCTACACCTTC	CATLAMGSHYGYTF
TRBV5-6	TRBD2	NA	TRBJ2-5	TGTGCCAGCAGCCTGGGGGTCGGGAGGGAGACCCAGTACTTC	CASSLGVGRETQYF
TRBV9	NA	NA	TRBJ2-3	TGTGCCAGCAGCCCGGACGTGGGGGTGGCAGATACGCAGTATTTT	CASSPDVGVADTQYF
TRBV6-5	TRBD1	NA	TRBJ1-1	TGTGCCAGCAGCCCGACAGGGGGCGCGAACACTGAAGCTTTCTTT	CASSPTGGANTEAFF
TRBV7-2	TRBD2	NA	TRBJ2-3	TGTGCCACCCGTGGCGGGAGGGCCACAGATACGCAGTATTTT	CATRGGRATDTQYF
TRBV5-1	TRBD1	NA	TRBJ1-4	TGCGCCAGCAGCTCTCTTACAGGGGGAATTCATGAAAAACTGTTTTTT	CASSSLTGGIHEKLFF
TRBV5-1	TRBD2	NA	TRBJ2-3	TGCGCCAGCAGCTTGTCTAGCGGGGGGACCCTCACAGATACGCAGTATTTT	CASSLSSGGTLTDTQYF
TRBV7-2	NA	NA	TRBJ1-2	TGTGCCAGCAGCTTAGGCGGGTTTCCGTATGACTATGGCTACACCTTC	CASSLGGFPYDYGYTF
TRBV5-1	NA	NA	TRBJ1-1	TGCGCCAGCAGCTTGGCCGGTGGGAGGAACACTGAAGCTTTCTTT	CASSLAGGRNTEAFF
TRBV2	NA	NA	TRBJ1-1	TGTGCCAGCAGGCGGGGAGGCGCCGACACTGAAGCTTTCTTT	CASRRGGADTEAFF
TRBV5-4	TRBD2	NA	TRBJ2-3	TGTGCCAGCAGCTCAGGGACTAGCGGGAGTGGTACAGATACGCAGTATTTT	CASSSGTSGSGTDTQYF
TRBV6-6	TRBD2	NA	TRBJ2-1	TGTGCCAGCACCCCCCCTAGCGGGAGGTCCAATGAGCAGTTCTTC	CASTPPSGRSNEQFF
TRBV10-1	NA	NA	TRBJ2-7	TGCGCCAGCGGGGACGGGTACGAGCAGTACTTC	CASGDGYEQYF
TRBV5-1	NA	NA	TRBJ2-5	TGCGCCAGCAGCCGATATGGAGGTGAGGAGACCCAGTACTTC	CASSRYGGEETQYF
TRBV5-4	TRBD2	NA	TRBJ2-1	TGTGCCAGCAGCTTGGGACTAGCGGGAAATGAGCAGTTCTTC	CASSLGLAGNEQFF
TRBV30	NA	NA	TRBJ1-2	TGTGCCTGGAGTCCACGCGGAGGCTATGGCTACACCTTC	CAWSPRGGYGYTF
TRBV29-1	NA	once	TRBJ2-7	TGCAGCGTTGAAGATACGCGTACCTACGAGCAGTACTTC	CSVEDTRTYEQYF
TRBV18	TRBD1	NA	TRBJ2-7	TGTGCCAGCTCAAGCGTGAGCCAGGGGGCTGTCGAGCAGTACTTC	CASSSVSQGAVEQYF
TRBV7-9	TRBD2	NA	TRBJ2-3	TGTGCCAGCAGCTTAGCTTACCTAGCGGGGGTCACAGATACGCAGTATTTT	CASSLAYLAGVTDTQYF
TRBV7-8	TRBD1	NA	TRBJ1-1	TGTGCCAGCAGCTACCCGGGACAGGGGGCAGGCACTGAAGCTTTCTTT	CASSYPGQGAGTEAFF
TRBV6-1	NA	NA	TRBJ1-1	TGTGCCAGCAGTGAAACGACTGAAGCTTTCTTT	CASSETTEAFF
TRBV6-6	NA	NA	TRBJ1-6	TGTGCCAGCAGTTACTCGAGGGATCCAAATTCACCCCTCCACTTT	CASSYSRDPNSPLHF